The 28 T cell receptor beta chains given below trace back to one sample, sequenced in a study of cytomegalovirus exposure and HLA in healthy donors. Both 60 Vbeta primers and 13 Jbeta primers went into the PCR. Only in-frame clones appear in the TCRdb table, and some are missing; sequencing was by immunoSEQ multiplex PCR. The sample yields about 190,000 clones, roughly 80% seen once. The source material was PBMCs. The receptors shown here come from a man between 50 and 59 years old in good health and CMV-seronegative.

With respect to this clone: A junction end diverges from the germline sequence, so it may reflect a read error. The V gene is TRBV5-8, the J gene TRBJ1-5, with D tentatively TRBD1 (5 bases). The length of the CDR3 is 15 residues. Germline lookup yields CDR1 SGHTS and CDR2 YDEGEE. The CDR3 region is CASSLGSRGNQPQHF. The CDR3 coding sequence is TGTGCTAGCAGCTTGGGGAGCAGGGGCAATCAGCCCCAGCATTTT. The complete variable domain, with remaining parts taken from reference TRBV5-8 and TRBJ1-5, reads EAGVTQSPTHLIKTRGQQATLRCSPISGHTSVYWYQQALGLGLQFLLWYDEGEERNRGNFPPRFSGRQFPNYSSELNVNALELEDSALYLCASSLGSRGNQPQHFGDGTRLSIL.

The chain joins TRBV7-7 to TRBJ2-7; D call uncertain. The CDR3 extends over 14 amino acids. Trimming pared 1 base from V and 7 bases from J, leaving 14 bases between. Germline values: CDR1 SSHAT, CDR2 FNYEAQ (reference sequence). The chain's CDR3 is CASSLDIGFGEQYF. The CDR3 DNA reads TGTGCCAGCAGCTTAGATATTGGTTTCGGGGAGCAGTACTTC.

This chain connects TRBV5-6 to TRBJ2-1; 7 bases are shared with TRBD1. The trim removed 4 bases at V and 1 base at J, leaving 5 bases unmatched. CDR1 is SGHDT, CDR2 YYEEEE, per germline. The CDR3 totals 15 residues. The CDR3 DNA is TGTGCCAGCAGCCAGGGGGTAGGATCCTACAATGAGCAGTTCTTC. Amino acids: CASSQGVGSYNEQFF.

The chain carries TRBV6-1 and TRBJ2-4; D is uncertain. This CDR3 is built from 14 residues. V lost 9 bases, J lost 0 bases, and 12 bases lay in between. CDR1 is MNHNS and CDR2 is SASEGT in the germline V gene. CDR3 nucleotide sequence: TGTGCCAGTAGCACTGAACTAGCCAAAAACATTCAGTACTTC. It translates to CASSTELAKNIQYF.

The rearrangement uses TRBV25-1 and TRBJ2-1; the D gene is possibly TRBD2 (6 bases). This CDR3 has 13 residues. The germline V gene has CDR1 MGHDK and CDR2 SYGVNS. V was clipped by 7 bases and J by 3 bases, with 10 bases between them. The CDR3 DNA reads TGTGCCAGCAACCCCGGGAGCTACAATGAGCAGTTCTTC. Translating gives CASNPGSYNEQFF.

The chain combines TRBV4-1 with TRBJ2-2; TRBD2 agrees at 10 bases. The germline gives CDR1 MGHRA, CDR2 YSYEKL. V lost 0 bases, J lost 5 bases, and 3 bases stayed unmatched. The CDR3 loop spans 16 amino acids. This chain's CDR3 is CASSQEPSGGTGELFF. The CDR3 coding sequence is TGCGCCAGCAGCCAAGAGCCTAGCGGGGGTACCGGGGAGCTGTTTTTT.

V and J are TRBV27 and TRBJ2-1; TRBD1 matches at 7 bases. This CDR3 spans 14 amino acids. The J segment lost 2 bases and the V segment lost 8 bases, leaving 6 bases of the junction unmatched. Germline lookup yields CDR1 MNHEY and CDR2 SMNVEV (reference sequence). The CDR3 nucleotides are TGTGCCAGCGCTAACAGGGGCACCTACAATGAGCAGTTCTTC. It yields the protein CASANRGTYNEQFF.

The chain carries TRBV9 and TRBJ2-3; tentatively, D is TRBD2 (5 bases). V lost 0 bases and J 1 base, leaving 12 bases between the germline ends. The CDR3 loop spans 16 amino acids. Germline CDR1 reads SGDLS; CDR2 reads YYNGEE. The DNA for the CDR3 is TGTGCCAGCAGCGTAGACCCCCTGCGGGGCACAGATACGCAGTATTTT. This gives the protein CASSVDPLRGTDTQYF.

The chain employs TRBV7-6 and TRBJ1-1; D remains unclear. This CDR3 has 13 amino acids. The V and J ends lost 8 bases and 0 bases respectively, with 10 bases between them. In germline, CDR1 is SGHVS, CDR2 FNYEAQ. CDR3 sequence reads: CASGQDMNTEAFF. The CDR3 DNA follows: TGTGCCAGCGGCCAGGATATGAACACTGAAGCTTTCTTT.

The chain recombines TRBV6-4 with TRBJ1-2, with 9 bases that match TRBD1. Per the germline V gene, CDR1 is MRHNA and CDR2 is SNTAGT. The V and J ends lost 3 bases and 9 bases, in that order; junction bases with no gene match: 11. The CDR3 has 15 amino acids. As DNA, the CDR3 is TGTGCCAGCAGTGAACGGGACAGGGCCCTGCTGCGCTACACCTTC. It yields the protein CASSERDRALLRYTF.

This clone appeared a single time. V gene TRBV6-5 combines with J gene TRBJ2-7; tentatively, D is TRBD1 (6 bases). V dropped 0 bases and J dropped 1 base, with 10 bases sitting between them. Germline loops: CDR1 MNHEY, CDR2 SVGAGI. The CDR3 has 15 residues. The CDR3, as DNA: TGTGCCAGCAGTTACTCGACAGGCCTTTCCTACGAGCAGTACTTC. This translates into CASSYSTGLSYEQYF.

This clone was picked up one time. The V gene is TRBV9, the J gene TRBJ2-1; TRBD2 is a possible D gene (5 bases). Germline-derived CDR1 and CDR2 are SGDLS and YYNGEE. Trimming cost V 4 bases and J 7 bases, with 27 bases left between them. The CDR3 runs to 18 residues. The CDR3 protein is CASSKSFVSGGTGNEQFF. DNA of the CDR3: TGTGCCAGCAGCAAATCCTTTGTCAGCGGAGGAACGGGAAATGAGCAGTTCTTC.

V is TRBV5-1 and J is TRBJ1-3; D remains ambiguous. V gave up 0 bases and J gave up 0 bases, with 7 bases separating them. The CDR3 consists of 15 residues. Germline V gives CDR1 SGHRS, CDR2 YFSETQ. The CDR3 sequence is CASSLGAPSGNTIYF. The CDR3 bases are TGCGCCAGCAGCTTGGGAGCCCCCTCTGGAAACACCATATATTTT.

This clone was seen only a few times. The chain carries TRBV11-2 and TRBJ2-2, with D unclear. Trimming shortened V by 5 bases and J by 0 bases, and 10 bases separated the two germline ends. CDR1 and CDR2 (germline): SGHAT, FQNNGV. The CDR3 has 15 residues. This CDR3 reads CASSELRTNTGELFF. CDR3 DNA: TGTGCCAGCAGCGAATTGCGGACGAACACCGGGGAGCTGTTTTTT.

CDR3 DNA: TGTGCCAGCAGCCCGGGGGGGCGGGGCACAGATACGCAGTATTTT. It encodes CASSPGGRGTDTQYF. The chain recombines TRBV11-2 with TRBJ2-3; 8 nucleotides line up with TRBD2. Trimming at V came to 5 bases and at J to 1 base, leaving 5 bases not matched to a gene. The CDR3 runs 15 residues. The germline gives CDR1 SGHAT, CDR2 FQNNGV.

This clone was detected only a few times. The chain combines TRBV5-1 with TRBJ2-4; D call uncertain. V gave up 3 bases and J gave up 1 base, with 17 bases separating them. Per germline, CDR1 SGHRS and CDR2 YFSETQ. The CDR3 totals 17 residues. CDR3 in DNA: TGCGCCAGCAGCTCGACCCCCAACCCCGGGGCCAAAAACATTCAGTACTTC. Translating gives CASSSTPNPGAKNIQYF.

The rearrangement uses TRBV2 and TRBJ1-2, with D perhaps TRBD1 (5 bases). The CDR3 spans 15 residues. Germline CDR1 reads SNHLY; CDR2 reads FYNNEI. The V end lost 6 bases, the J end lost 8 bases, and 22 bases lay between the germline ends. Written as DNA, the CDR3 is TGTGCCAGCAGGGGACTGAGGGACGGACTGGGGGGCTACACCTTC. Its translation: CASRGLRDGLGGYTF.

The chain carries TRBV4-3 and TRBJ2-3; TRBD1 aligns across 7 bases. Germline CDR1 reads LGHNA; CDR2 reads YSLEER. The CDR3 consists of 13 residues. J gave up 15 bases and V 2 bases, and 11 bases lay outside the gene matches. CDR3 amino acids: CASSQPIGGVRYF. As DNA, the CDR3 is TGCGCCAGCAGCCAACCGATAGGGGGCGTGAGATATTTT.

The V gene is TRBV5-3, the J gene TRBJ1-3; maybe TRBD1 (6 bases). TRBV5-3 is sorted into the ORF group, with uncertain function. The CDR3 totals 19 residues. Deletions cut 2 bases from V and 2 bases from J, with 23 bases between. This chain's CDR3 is CARSFGPGAERRTGNTIYF. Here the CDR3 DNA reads TGTGCCAGAAGCTTTGGCCCAGGGGCTGAGAGACGGACTGGAAACACCATATATTTT.

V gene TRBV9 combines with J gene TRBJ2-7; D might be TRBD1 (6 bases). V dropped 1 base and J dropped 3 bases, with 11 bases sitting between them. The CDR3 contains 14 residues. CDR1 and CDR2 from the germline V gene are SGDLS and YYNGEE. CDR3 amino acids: CASSVTLGGYEQYF. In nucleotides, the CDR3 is TGTGCCAGCAGCGTAACGCTAGGGGGCTACGAGCAGTACTTC.

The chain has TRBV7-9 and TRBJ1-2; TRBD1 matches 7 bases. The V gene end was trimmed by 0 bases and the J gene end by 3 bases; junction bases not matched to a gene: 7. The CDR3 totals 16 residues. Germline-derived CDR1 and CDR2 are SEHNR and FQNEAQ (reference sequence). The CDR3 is CASSLAGQAADYGYTF. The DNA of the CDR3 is TGTGCCAGCAGCTTAGCAGGACAGGCGGCTGACTATGGCTACACCTTC. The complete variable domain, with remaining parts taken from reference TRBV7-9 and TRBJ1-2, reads DTGVSQNPRHKITKRGQNVTFRCDPISEHNRLYWYRQTLGQGPEFLTYFQNEAQLEKSRLLSDRFSAERPKGSFSTLEIQRTEQGDSAMYLCASSLAGQAADYGYTFGSGTRLTVV.

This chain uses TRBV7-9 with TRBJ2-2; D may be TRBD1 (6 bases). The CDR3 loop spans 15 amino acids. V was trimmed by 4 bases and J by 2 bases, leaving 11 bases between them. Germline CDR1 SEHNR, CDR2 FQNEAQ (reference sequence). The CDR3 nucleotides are TGTGCCAGCAGCTCTACAGGGTATAACACCGGGGAGCTGTTTTTT. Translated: CASSSTGYNTGELFF. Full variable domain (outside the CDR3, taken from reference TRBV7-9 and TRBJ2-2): DTGVSQNPRHKITKRGQNVTFRCDPISEHNRLYWYRQTLGQGPEFLTYFQNEAQLEKSRLLSDRFSAERPKGSFSTLEIQRTEQGDSAMYLCASSSTGYNTGELFFGEGSRLTVL.

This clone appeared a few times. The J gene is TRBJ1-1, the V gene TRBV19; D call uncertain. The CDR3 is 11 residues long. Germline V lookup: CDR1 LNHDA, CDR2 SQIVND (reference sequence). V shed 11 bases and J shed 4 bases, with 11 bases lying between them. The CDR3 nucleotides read TGTGCCGCATCCGGTGGCACTGAAGCTTTCTTT. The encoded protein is CAASGGTEAFF.

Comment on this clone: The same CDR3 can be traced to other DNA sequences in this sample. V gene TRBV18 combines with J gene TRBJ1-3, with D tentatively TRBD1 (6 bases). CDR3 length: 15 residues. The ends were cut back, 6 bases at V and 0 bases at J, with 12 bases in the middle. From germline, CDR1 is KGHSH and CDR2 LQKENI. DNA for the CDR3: TGTGCCAGCTCCCCTGGACAGACCTCTGGAAACACCATATATTTT. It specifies CASSPGQTSGNTIYF. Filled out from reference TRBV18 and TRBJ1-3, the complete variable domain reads NAGVMQNPRHLVRRRGQEARLRCSPMKGHSHVYWYRQLPEEGLKFMVYLQKENIIDESGMPKERFSAEFPKEGPSILRIQQVVRGDSAAYFCASSPGQTSGNTIYFGEGSWLTVV.

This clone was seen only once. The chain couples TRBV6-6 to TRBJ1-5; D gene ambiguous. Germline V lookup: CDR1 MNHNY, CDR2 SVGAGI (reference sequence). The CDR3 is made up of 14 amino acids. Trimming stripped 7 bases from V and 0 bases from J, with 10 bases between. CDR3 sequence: CASMKGDSNQPQHF. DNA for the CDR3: TGTGCCAGCATGAAGGGAGATAGCAATCAGCCCCAGCATTTT.

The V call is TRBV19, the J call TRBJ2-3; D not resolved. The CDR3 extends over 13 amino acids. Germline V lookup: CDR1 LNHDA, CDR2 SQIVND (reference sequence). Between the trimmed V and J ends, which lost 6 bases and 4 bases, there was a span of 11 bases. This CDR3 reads CASRESSADTQYF. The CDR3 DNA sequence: TGTGCCAGTAGGGAAAGCAGCGCAGATACGCAGTATTTT.

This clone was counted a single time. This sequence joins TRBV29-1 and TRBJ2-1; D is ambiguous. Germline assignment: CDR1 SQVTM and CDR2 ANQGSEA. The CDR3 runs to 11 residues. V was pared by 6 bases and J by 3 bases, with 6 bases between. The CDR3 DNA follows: TGCAGCGTAAACGGCTACAATGAGCAGTTCTTC. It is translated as CSVNGYNEQFF.

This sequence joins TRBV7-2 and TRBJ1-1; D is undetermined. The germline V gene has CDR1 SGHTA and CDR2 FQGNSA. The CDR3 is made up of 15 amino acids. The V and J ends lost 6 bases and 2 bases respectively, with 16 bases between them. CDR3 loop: CASSSRGSINTEAFF. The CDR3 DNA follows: TGTGCCAGCAGTTCCAGAGGGTCCATTAACACTGAAGCTTTCTTT.